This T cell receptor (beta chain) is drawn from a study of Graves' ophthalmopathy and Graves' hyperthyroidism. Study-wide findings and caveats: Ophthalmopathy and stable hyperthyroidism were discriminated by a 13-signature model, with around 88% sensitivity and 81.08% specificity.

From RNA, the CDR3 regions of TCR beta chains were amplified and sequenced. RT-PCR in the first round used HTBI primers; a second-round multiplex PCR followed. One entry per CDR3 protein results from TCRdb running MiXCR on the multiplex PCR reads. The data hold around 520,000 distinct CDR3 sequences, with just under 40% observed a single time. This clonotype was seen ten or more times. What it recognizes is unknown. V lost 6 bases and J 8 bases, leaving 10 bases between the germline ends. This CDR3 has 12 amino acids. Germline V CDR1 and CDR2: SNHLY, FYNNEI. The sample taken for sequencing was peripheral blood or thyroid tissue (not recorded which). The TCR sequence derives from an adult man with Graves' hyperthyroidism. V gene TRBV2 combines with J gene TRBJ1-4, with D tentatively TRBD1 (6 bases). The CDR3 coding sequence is TGTGCCAGCAGGGGGACATACGAAAAACTGTTTTTT. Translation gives CASRGTYEKLFF.